This paragraph reports one T cell receptor beta chain. The antigen remains unidentified. Germline V gene data show CDR1 as KGHSH and CDR2 as LQKENI. V gave up 6 bases and J gave up 2 bases, with 10 bases separating them. The CDR3 has 13 residues. The source of the sample is a study of Ad26.COV2.S vaccination and SARS-CoV-2 variants. Overall study context: Within the COV1001 Ad26.COV2.S trial arm, the donor was enrolled. Study-wide results and caveats: Placebo recipients had lower spike-specific TCR breadth than vaccine recipients. The study found similar non-spike TCR breadth in vaccine and placebo recipients.

Using immunoSEQ multiplex PCR, the repertoire was profiled, and TCRdb retains in-frame clones only, with some absent. The table has over 400,000 clones, about 90% seen once; the top ten hold over 1.5%. Treatment here: 15 to 20 received Ad26.COV2.S at low or high dose, single or two shots; several received placebo; per-sample allocation not given. Specimens were obtained on day 63 following the first vaccine or placebo injection. An adult donor aged 18-55 years was enrolled in Boston. The chain is built from TRBV18 and TRBJ2-5; maybe TRBD1 (6 bases). The TCR comes from a person between 18 and 60 years old who received the Ad26.COV2.S COVID-19 vaccine or a placebo. Sample: peripheral blood, taken in a trial of Ad26.COV2.S vaccine versus placebo. The CDR3 sequence is CASSRTDQETQYF. The DNA for the CDR3 is TGTGCCAGCTCGCGGACAGATCAAGAGACCCAGTACTTC. The whole variable domain, filled in from reference TRBV18 and TRBJ2-5, reads NAGVMQNPRHLVRRRGQEARLRCSPMKGHSHVYWYRQLPEEGLKFMVYLQKENIIDESGMPKERFSAEFPKEGPSILRIQQVVRGDSAAYFCASSRTDQETQYFGPGTRLLVL.